This entry is about one T cell receptor (beta chain). Antigen specificity is unknown. The read halts 3 residues ahead of the CDR3 end, with the missing end drawn from the germline J gene. Control and CVID samples contributed equal amounts of genomic DNA. The data were produced by immunoSEQ multiplex PCR, yet TCRdb's version contains in-frame clones alone and is incomplete. The sample presents around 32,000 clones, none singletons. These data come from a study of T cell clonality in common variable immunodeficiency. This CDR3 contains 13 residues. Germline CDR1 and CDR2: GTSNPN and SVGIG (reference sequence). Heparinized whole blood, about 5 to 9 ml, came from each donor. Study outcomes and limitations: Patient heterogeneity in the CVID cohort limited correlations between repertoire features and clinical complications. The cause of increased CVID clonality remains unclear without subpopulation sequencing. Reportedly, TCR beta sequences from common variable immunodeficiency showed fewer deletions and N-nucleotide insertions.

V is TRBV30 and J is TRBJ1-2, with D maybe TRBD1 (5 bases). The sequenced material came from peripheral blood mononuclear cells. The TCR comes from a human donor with common variable immunodeficiency. The CDR3 DNA, read in part, is TGTGCCTGGAGTGCACCCCAGGGTGGCGGC. Amino acid sequence: CAWSAPQGGG. The whole CDR3 region reads CAWSAPQGGGYTF.